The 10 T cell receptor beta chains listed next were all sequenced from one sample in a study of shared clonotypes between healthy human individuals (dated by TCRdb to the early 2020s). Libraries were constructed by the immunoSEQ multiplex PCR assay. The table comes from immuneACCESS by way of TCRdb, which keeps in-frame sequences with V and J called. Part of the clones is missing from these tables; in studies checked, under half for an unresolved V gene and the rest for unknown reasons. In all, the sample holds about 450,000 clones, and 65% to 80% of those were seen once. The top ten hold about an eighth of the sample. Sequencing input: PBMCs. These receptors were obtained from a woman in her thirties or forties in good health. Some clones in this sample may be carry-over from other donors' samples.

The CDR3: CASSSPGQGVHTQYF. The CDR3 DNA reads TGTGCCAGCAGCAGTCCGGGACAGGGAGTTCATACGCAGTATTTT. This chain uses TRBV27 with TRBJ2-3; 9 bases line up with TRBD1. Germline-derived CDR1 and CDR2 are MNHEY and SMNVEV (reference sequence). The junction had 11 bases not matched to a gene; V was cut back by 6 bases and J by 7 bases. The CDR3 is 15 residues long.

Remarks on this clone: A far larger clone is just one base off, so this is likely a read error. As DNA, the CDR3 is TGTGCCACCGAGGGAGGGGGGAATTATGGCTACACCTTC. As protein: CATEGGGNYGYTF. V usage is TRBV6-1 and J usage is TRBJ1-2, with D possibly being TRBD1 (6 bases). The CDR3 has 13 residues. Germline V gives CDR1 MNHNS, CDR2 SASEGT. V lost 10 bases to trimming and J lost 5 bases, with 17 bases between them.

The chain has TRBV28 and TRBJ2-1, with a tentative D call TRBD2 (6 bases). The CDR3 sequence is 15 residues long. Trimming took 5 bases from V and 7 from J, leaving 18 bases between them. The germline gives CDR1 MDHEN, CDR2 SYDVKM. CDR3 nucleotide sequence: TGTGCCAGCAGTCCCAGACGGGAGATTCTTAATGAGCAGTTCTTC. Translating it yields CASSPRREILNEQFF.

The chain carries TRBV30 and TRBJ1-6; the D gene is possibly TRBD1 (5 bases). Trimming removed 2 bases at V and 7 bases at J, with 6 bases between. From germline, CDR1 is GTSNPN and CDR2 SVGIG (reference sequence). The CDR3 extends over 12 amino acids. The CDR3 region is CAWSPGNSPLHF. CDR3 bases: TGTGCCTGGAGTCCAGGGAATTCACCCCTCCACTTT.

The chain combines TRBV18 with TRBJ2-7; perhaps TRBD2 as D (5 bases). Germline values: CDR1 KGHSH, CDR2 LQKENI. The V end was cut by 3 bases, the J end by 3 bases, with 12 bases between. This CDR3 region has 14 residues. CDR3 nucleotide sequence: TGTGCCAGCTCACCGACGGACTCGAACTACGAGCAGTACTTC. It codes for CASSPTDSNYEQYF.

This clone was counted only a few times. CDR3 coding DNA: TGTGCCAGCATTGGTAAGAGGACCGGGGAGCTGTTTTTT. This gives the protein CASIGKRTGELFF. The chain couples TRBV2 to TRBJ2-2; D remains unclear. The CDR3 consists of 13 residues. Between the trimmed V and J ends, which lost 7 bases and 5 bases, there was a span of 11 bases. Germline assignment: CDR1 SNHLY and CDR2 FYNNEI.

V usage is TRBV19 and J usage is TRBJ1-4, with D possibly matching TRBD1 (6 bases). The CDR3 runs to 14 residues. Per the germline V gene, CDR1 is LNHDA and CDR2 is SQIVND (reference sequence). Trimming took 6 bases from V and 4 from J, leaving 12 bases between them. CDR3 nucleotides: TGTGCCAGTAGGACGGGACACCGTAATGAAAAACTGTTTTTT. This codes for CASRTGHRNEKLFF.

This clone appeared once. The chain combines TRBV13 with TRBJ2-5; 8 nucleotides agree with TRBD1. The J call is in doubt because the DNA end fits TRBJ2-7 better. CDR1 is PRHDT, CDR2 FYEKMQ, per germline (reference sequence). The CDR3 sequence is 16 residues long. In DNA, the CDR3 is TGTGCCAGCAGCTTTAACCGGGACAGGAGTATTGGCGAGCAGTACTTC. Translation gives CASSFNRDRSIGEQYF.

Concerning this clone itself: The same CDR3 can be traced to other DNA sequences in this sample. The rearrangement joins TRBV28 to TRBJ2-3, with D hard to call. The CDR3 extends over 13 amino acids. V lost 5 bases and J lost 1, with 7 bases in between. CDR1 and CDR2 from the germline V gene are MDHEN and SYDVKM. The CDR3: CASSPAGTDTQYF. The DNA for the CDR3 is TGTGCCAGCAGTCCTGCCGGCACAGATACGCAGTATTTT.

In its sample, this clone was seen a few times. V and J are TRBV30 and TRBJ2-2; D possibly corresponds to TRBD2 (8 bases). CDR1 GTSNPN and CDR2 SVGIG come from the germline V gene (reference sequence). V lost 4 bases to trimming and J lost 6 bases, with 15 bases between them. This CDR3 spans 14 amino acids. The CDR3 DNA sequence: TGTGCCTGGACCGGGAGGGGGCTCCCCGGGGAGCTGTTTTTT. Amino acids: CAWTGRGLPGELFF.